What follows describes a single T cell receptor (beta chain). Its antigen is not known. This entry is derived from a study of OX40 agonist ivuxolimab in advanced cancers. Study results and limitations: In the 0.1 to 3.0 mg/kg range, CD4+ and CD8+ blood T cells had expanded clonally by week 6.

Germline CDR1 and CDR2: LGHNT and FRNRAP. With V trimmed by 4 bases and J by 8 bases, 3 bases remained unmatched. CDR3 length: 14 amino acids. Some clones are missing from TCRdb's copy, which holds only in-frame ones; the method was immunoSEQ multiplex PCR. The repertoire holds fewer than 65,000 clones, with 87% as singletons. This TCR derives from an adult with an advanced solid tumor such as melanoma, head and neck, liver or kidney cancer. This sequence joins TRBV12-5 and TRBJ1-4, with TRBD1 identical over 11 bases. The sequences come from CD4+ or CD8+ T cells sorted from blood, collected in a trial of the OX40 agonist ivuxolimab. The CDR3: CASGSGTGGEKLFF. The CDR3 nucleotides are TGTGCTAGTGGTTCCGGGACAGGGGGAGAAAAACTGTTTTTT.